One and the same sample provided the 32 T cell receptor beta chains below, sequenced in a study of cytomegalovirus exposure and HLA in healthy donors. Primers: 60 Vbeta forward and 13 Jbeta reverse. Sequenced by immunoSEQ multiplex PCR; TCRdb stores in-frame clones only, minus some. The sample includes approximately 150,000 clones, approximately 80% seen only once; the top ten take approximately 6%. Material for sequencing was PBMCs. Receptors were obtained from a man aged 25-45 years in good health and CMV-seropositive.

The chain employs TRBV7-9 and TRBJ2-7; maybe TRBD2 (5 bases). Per germline, CDR1 SEHNR and CDR2 FQNEAQ (reference sequence). The CDR3 has 12 residues. Trimming removed 4 bases at V and 3 bases at J, with 7 bases between. In nucleotides, the CDR3 is TGTGCCAGCAGCTCCGGGGACTACGAGCAGTACTTC. This translates into CASSSGDYEQYF.

The genes are TRBV19 and TRBJ2-7; 9 bases map to TRBD2. The CDR3 is 14 amino acids. The V gene's germline CDR1 is LNHDA and CDR2 SQIVND (reference sequence). J lost 5 bases, V lost 5 bases, and 7 bases had no gene match. In nucleotides, the CDR3 is TGTGCCAGTAGTGCGGGACTAGCTTACGACGAGCAGTACTTC. Translating gives CASSAGLAYDEQYF.

This rearrangement joins TRBV7-6 to TRBJ1-4, with TRBD1 as a possible D gene (6 bases). CDR1 is SGHVS and CDR2 is FNYEAQ in the germline V gene. This CDR3 has 15 amino acids. V was trimmed by 5 bases and J by 8 bases, leaving 18 bases between them. CDR3 sequence (DNA): TGTGCCAGCAGCAGAGGACAGTCGGGTTCGGAAAAACTGTTTTTT. It is translated as CASSRGQSGSEKLFF. Drawing the rest from reference TRBV7-6 and TRBJ1-4, the complete variable domain is GAGVSQSPRYKVTKRGQDVALRCDPISGHVSLYWYRQALGQGPEFLTYFNYEAQQDKSGLPNDRFSAERPEGSISTLTIQRTEQRDSAMYRCASSRGQSGSEKLFFGSGTQLSVL.

This clone appeared a few times. The V gene is TRBV19, the J gene TRBJ2-2, with TRBD1 as a possible D gene (6 bases). This CDR3 has 14 amino acids. V was clipped by 6 bases and J by 4 bases, with 12 bases between them. The germline CDR1 and CDR2 sequences are LNHDA and SQIVND (reference sequence). The CDR3 nucleotides are TGTGCCAGTAGACTAGACAGGTCCACCGGGGAGCTGTTTTTT. Protein sequence: CASRLDRSTGELFF.

V is TRBV6-5 and J is TRBJ1-4, with 8 nucleotides matching TRBD1. This CDR3 is built from 13 residues. Losses at the gene ends were 6 bases for V and 6 bases for J; bases not matched to a gene: 3. The germline CDR1 and CDR2 sequences are MNHEY and SVGAGI. CDR3 sequence (DNA): TGTGCCAGCAGGTCGGACAGGGATGAAAAACTGTTTTTT. As protein: CASRSDRDEKLFF.

The V and J genes are TRBV7-9 and TRBJ2-7, with 13 bases matching TRBD2. J was trimmed by 7 bases and V by 1 base; bases with no gene match: 13. Germline V gives CDR1 SEHNR, CDR2 FQNEAQ (reference sequence). The CDR3 loop spans 18 amino acids. The CDR3 DNA sequence: TGTGCCAGCAGCTTAGGGACTAGCGGGAGTGGTAAGGCTCGGGAGCAGTACTTC. It specifies CASSLGTSGSGKAREQYF.

The J gene is TRBJ2-7, the V gene TRBV27; weak D call: TRBD1 (6 bases). The CDR3 loop spans 13 amino acids. V lost 5 bases and J lost 4, with 12 bases in between. CDR1 is MNHEY and CDR2 is SMNVEV in the germline V gene (reference sequence). Written as DNA, the CDR3 is TGTGCCAGCAGTACTCAGGGGTTGTACGAGCAGTACTTC. As protein: CASSTQGLYEQYF.

The chain recombines TRBV28 with TRBJ1-5; 8 bases fit TRBD1. This CDR3 has 18 residues. Germline V gene data show CDR1 as MDHEN and CDR2 as SYDVKM. V lost 6 bases, J lost 0 bases, and 13 bases stayed unmatched. The CDR3 spells CASSPLDRVINSNQPQHF. The CDR3 DNA reads as TGTGCCAGCAGCCCACTGGACAGGGTGATTAATAGCAATCAGCCCCAGCATTTT.

This chain links TRBV27 with TRBJ1-4; 7 positions match TRBD1. Germline V gene sequence: CDR1 MNHEY, CDR2 SMNVEV (reference sequence). Trimming took 3 bases from V and 2 from J; bases not matched to a gene: 0. The CDR3 is 14 amino acids. The CDR3 protein is CASSFRGTNEKLFF. DNA of the CDR3: TGTGCCAGCAGTTTCAGGGGGACTAATGAAAAACTGTTTTTT. Full variable domain (outside the CDR3, taken from reference TRBV27 and TRBJ1-4): EAQVTQNPRYLITVTGKKLTVTCSQNMNHEYMSWYRQDPGLGLRQIYYSMNVEVTDKGDVPEGYKVSRKEKRNFPLILESPSPNQTSLYFCASSFRGTNEKLFFGSGTQLSVL.

The chain joins TRBV4-2 to TRBJ2-1, with 11 bases lining up with TRBD2. V was pared by 3 bases and J by 6 bases, with 4 bases of the junction left unmatched. Germline V lookup: CDR1 LGHNA, CDR2 YNFKEQ. The CDR3 is made up of 15 amino acids. The CDR3, as DNA: TGTGCCAGCAGCCAGAGACTAGCGGGGAGCAATGAGCAGTTCTTC. The encoded protein is CASSQRLAGSNEQFF.

The chain has TRBV28 and TRBJ2-3, with D perhaps TRBD2 (6 bases). This CDR3 comprises 15 residues. Germline values: CDR1 MDHEN, CDR2 SYDVKM. The ends were cut back, 7 bases at V and 3 bases at J, with 17 bases in the middle. The CDR3 coding sequence is TGTGCCAGCACTTTTGGGGGGACCTCAACAGATACGCAGTATTTT. Translation: CASTFGGTSTDTQYF. Variable domain in full (rest from reference TRBV28 and TRBJ2-3): DVKVTQSSRYLVKRTGEKVFLECVQDMDHENMFWYRQDPGLGLRLIYFSYDVKMKEKGDIPEGYSVSREKKERFSLILESASTNQTSMYLCASTFGGTSTDTQYFGPGTRLTVL.

V and J are TRBV28 and TRBJ1-2, with 10 bases aligning to TRBD1. The CDR3 is made up of 17 amino acids. Unmatched junction bases numbered 14, after V lost 4 bases and J lost 6 bases. CDR1 and CDR2 from the germline V gene are MDHEN and SYDVKM. CDR3 region: CASSSTDRGEIEHGYTF. CDR3 bases: TGTGCCAGCAGTTCGACGGACAGGGGGGAAATAGAACATGGCTACACCTTC.

The V and J genes are TRBV4-3 and TRBJ1-6; TRBD1 might be the D (6 bases). The CDR3 runs 15 residues. Trimming cost V 4 bases and J 8 bases, with 15 bases left between them. The germline V gene encodes CDR1 LGHNA and CDR2 YSLEER. The CDR3 coding sequence is TGCGCCAGCAGCCTGTCGGACAGAAATGATTCACCCCTCCACTTT. Translating it yields CASSLSDRNDSPLHF.

V gene TRBV30 combines with J gene TRBJ1-2; D gene uncertain. This CDR3 is 11 amino acids long. Trimming cost V 5 bases and J 8 bases, with 12 bases left between them. Per germline, CDR1 GTSNPN and CDR2 SVGIG (reference sequence). The CDR3 protein is CAWGGRGGYTF. In nucleotides, the CDR3 is TGTGCCTGGGGTGGCCGCGGGGGCTACACCTTC.

V gene TRBV10-1 combines with J gene TRBJ1-6; 7 positions match TRBD1. The CDR3 runs to 14 residues. With 6 bases clipped from V and 6 bases from J, the junction kept 5 bases outside the gene matches. CDR1 WNHNN and CDR2 SYGVQD come from the germline V gene (reference sequence). In DNA form, the CDR3 reads TGCGCCAGCAGCACCGGGACAGCTAATTCACCCCTCCACTTT. Its protein product is CASSTGTANSPLHF.

The genes are TRBV7-9 and TRBJ2-7; D possibly corresponds to TRBD1 (5 bases). V was clipped by 3 bases and J by 6 bases, with 6 bases between them. CDR3 size: 11 residues. Germline V gene sequence: CDR1 SEHNR, CDR2 FQNEAQ (reference sequence). CDR3 loop: CASSFTGEQYF. Here the CDR3 DNA reads TGTGCCAGCAGCTTTACAGGCGAGCAGTACTTC.

V gene TRBV11-3 combines with J gene TRBJ2-1; 12 positions match TRBD2. The CDR3 has 17 residues. With 1 base clipped from V and 6 bases from J, the junction kept 7 bases outside the gene matches. Looked up from germline, CDR1 is SGHNT and CDR2 is YENEEA. The CDR3 DNA follows: TGTGCCAGCAGCTTAGCGTCTAGCGGGGGGGTCTTCAATGAGCAGTTCTTC. It specifies CASSLASSGGVFNEQFF.

The V call is TRBV5-1, the J call TRBJ2-6; a weak D match, TRBD2 (5 bases). CDR1 is SGHRS and CDR2 is YFSETQ in the germline V gene. CDR3 size: 16 residues. V gave up 3 bases and J gave up 2 bases, with 12 bases separating them. The CDR3 loop reads CASSSRPGTGANVLTF. As DNA, the CDR3 is TGCGCCAGCAGCTCAAGGCCCGGGACTGGGGCCAACGTCCTGACTTTC.

The chain combines TRBV11-3 with TRBJ2-3; a weak D match, TRBD2 (5 bases). CDR1 SGHNT and CDR2 YENEEA come from the germline V gene. CDR3 length: 16 amino acids. V was cut by 1 base and J by 0 bases, with 11 bases left in between. The CDR3 is CASSLGSSSSTDTQYF. The CDR3 DNA reads as TGTGCCAGCAGCTTAGGTTCTAGCAGCAGCACAGATACGCAGTATTTT.

The chain links TRBV18 to TRBJ2-3; 8 bases match TRBD2. With 3 bases clipped from V and 0 bases from J, the junction kept 5 bases outside the gene matches. CDR1 and CDR2 from the germline V gene are KGHSH and LQKENI. CDR3 size: 16 residues. CDR3 coding DNA: TGTGCCAGCTCACCCCGGGGGGGTTCTAGCACAGATACGCAGTATTTT. Amino acids: CASSPRGGSSTDTQYF.

The CDR3 bases are TGTGCCAGCAGTGAGCAGACAGGGAGGACTCAGCCCCAGCATTTT. It yields the protein CASSEQTGRTQPQHF. The V and J genes are TRBV2 and TRBJ1-5, with 7 bases fitting TRBD1. Per germline, CDR1 SNHLY and CDR2 FYNNEI. V dropped 3 bases and J dropped 6; count of bases not matched to a gene: 8. There are 15 residues in the CDR3.

Turning to this clone: The junction differs from germline at one of its ends, possibly a read error. V is TRBV7-9 and J is TRBJ2-7; no firm D call. The germline CDR1 and CDR2 sequences are SEHNR and FQNEAQ (reference sequence). The CDR3 sequence is 14 residues long. The CDR3 coding sequence is TGTTCCAGCAGCTTTTCCTTGCGGTTCTACGAGCAGTACTTC. Translation gives CSSSFSLRFYEQYF.

The rearrangement uses TRBV28 and TRBJ1-2, with 9 bases that match TRBD1. V gave up 6 bases and J gave up 8 bases; unmatched junction bases: 7. This CDR3 has 13 amino acids. The V gene's germline CDR1 is MDHEN and CDR2 SYDVKM. The CDR3 sequence: CASRVTGGYGYTF. For the CDR3, the DNA is TGTGCCAGCAGGGTAACAGGGGGCTACGGCTACACCTTC.

DNA for the CDR3: TGTGCCAGCAGTGAAGGAGGGGTGGATCAGCCCCAGCATTTT. Translated, it gives CASSEGGVDQPQHF. This sequence joins TRBV6-5 and TRBJ1-5, with D perhaps matching TRBD1 (5 bases). With 5 bases removed from V and 5 bases from J, the gap between germline ends came to 13 bases. The CDR3 is 14 amino acids. Germline CDR1 is MNHEY and CDR2 is SVGAGI.

This rearrangement joins TRBV5-4 to TRBJ1-1, with 7 positions matching TRBD1. The ends lost 4 bases at V and 8 bases at J; junction bases unmatched: 14. The CDR3 has 15 amino acids. Germline V CDR1 and CDR2: SGHNT, YYREEE (reference sequence). The CDR3 loop reads CASSAGGLSLEEAFF. The CDR3 nucleotides read TGTGCCAGCAGCGCAGGGGGACTGAGCCTGGAAGAAGCTTTCTTT.

V gene TRBV7-2 combines with J gene TRBJ2-4; TRBD1 is a possible D gene (6 bases). Germline CDR1 is SGHTA and CDR2 is FQGNSA. Trimming cost V 1 base and J 5 bases, with 6 bases left between them. The CDR3 runs to 13 residues. The CDR3 DNA sequence: TGTGCCAGCAGCTTAGGGACAGAAAACATTCAGTACTTC. This sequence encodes CASSLGTENIQYF.

The V and J genes are TRBV2 and TRBJ2-7; 8 bases fit TRBD1. The CDR3 totals 14 residues. Germline trimming cut 4 bases from V and 6 bases from J; bases unmatched to any gene: 8. CDR1 is SNHLY and CDR2 is FYNNEI in the germline V gene. The CDR3 protein is CASSVRGQGPEQYF. In nucleotides, the CDR3 is TGTGCCAGCAGTGTCCGTGGACAGGGTCCCGAGCAGTACTTC.

The chain is built from TRBV7-9 and TRBJ2-7; D is uncertain. V was cut by 10 bases and J by 6 bases, with 16 bases left in between. The CDR3 has 12 amino acids. In germline, CDR1 is SEHNR, CDR2 FQNEAQ (reference sequence). CDR3 sequence (DNA): TGTGCCATGGCACAGAATAACCGCGAGCAGTACTTC. This encodes CAMAQNNREQYF.

The chain carries TRBV15 and TRBJ2-3, with D maybe TRBD2 (5 bases). Germline V lookup: CDR1 LNHNV, CDR2 YYDKDF (reference sequence). There are 14 residues in the CDR3. V gave up 3 bases and J gave up 2 bases, with 9 bases separating them. CDR3 DNA: TGTGCCACCAGCAGGGACTTCTCCACAGATACGCAGTATTTT. Residues: CATSRDFSTDTQYF.

In its sample, this clone was seen once. This chain links TRBV7-8 with TRBJ2-5, with 12 bases aligning to TRBD2. The CDR3 contains 17 residues. In germline, CDR1 is SGHVS, CDR2 FQNEAQ. J was trimmed by 6 bases and V by 4 bases; bases with no gene match: 12. DNA of the CDR3: TGTGCCAGCAGCTCCGATACTACTAGCGGGGGGAAGAAGACCCAGTACTTC. This sequence encodes CASSSDTTSGGKKTQYF.

The chain links TRBV29-1 to TRBJ2-7; a weak D match, TRBD1 (5 bases). The CDR3 runs 13 residues. Germline V lookup: CDR1 SQVTM, CDR2 ANQGSEA. V lost 3 bases, J lost 3 bases, and 12 bases lay in between. The CDR3 DNA is TGCAGCGTTGATAAGCCAGGGCACTACGAGCAGTACTTC. Amino acids: CSVDKPGHYEQYF.

The chain couples TRBV5-4 to TRBJ2-7, with TRBD2 matching 11 bases. With 2 bases clipped from V and 3 bases from J, the junction kept 1 base outside the gene matches. Germline loops: CDR1 SGHNT, CDR2 YYREEE (reference sequence). CDR3 length: 14 amino acids. CDR3 loop: CASSFGLAGYEQYF. The CDR3 DNA sequence: TGTGCCAGCAGCTTCGGACTAGCGGGCTACGAGCAGTACTTC. The full variable domain, in which reference TRBV5-4 and TRBJ2-7 provide the parts outside the CDR3, is ETGVTQSPTHLIKTRGQQVTLRCSSQSGHNTVSWYQQALGQGPQFIFQYYREEENGRGNFPPRFSGLQFPNYSSELNVNALELDDSALYLCASSFGLAGYEQYFGPGTRLTVT.